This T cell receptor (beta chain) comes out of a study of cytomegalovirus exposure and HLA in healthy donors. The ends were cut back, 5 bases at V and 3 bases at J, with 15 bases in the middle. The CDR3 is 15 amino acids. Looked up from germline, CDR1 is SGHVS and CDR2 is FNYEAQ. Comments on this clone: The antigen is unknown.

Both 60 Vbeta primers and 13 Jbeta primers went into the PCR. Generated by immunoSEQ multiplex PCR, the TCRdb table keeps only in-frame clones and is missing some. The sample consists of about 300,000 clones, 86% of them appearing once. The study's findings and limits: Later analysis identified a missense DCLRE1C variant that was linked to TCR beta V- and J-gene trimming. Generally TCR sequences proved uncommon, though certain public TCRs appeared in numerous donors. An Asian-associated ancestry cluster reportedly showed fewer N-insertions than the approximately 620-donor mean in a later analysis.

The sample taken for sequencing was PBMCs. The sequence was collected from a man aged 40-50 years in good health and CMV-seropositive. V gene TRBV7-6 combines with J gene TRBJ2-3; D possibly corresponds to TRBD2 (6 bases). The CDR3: CASSLTGSSTDTQYF. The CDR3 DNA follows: TGTGCCAGCAGCCTTACCGGGAGTTCGACAGATACGCAGTATTTT.